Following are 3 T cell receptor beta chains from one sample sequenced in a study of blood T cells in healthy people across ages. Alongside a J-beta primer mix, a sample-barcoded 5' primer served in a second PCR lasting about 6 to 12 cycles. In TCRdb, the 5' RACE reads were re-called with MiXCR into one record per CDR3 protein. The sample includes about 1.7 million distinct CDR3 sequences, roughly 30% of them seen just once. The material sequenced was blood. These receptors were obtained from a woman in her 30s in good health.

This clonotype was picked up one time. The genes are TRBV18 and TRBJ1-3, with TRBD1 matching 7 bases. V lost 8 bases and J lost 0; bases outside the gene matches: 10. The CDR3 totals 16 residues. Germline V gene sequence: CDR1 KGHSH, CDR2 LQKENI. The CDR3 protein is CASTVGGSYSGNTIYF. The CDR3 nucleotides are TGTGCCAGCACCGTAGGGGGCTCCTACTCTGGAAACACCATATATTTT. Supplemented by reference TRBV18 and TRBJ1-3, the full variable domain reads NAGVMQNPRHLVRRRGQEARLRCSPMKGHSHVYWYRQLPEEGLKFMVYLQKENIIDESGMPKERFSAEFPKEGPSILRIQQVVRGDSAAYFCASTVGGSYSGNTIYFGEGSWLTVV.

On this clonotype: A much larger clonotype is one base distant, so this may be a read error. The CDR3 is CTSSPVPSRDTQYF. CDR3 nucleotide sequence: TGCACCAGCAGCCCCGTCCCGTCGAGAGATACGCAGTATTTT. V is TRBV5-1 and J is TRBJ2-3; D is ambiguous. The CDR3 totals 14 residues. CDR1 and CDR2 from the germline V gene are SGHRS and YFSETQ.

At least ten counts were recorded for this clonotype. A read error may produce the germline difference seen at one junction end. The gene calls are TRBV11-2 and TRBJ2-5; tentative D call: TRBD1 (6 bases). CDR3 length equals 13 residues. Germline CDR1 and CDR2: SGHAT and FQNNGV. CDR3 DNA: TGTGCCAGCAGCTTAGGGGGGCAAGGGACCCAGTACTTC. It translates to CASSLGGQGTQYF.